Reported below is one TCR beta chain. Per the germline V gene, CDR1 is MNHNS and CDR2 is SASEGT. The CDR3 extends over 11 amino acids. V lost 5 bases, J lost 8 bases, and 10 bases lay in between. These data come from a study of OX40 agonist ivuxolimab in advanced cancers. Study-wide background: The dose-escalation group included hepatocellular carcinoma, melanoma, renal cell carcinoma and head and neck cancer.

Sequenced by immunoSEQ multiplex PCR; TCRdb stores in-frame clones only, minus some. The table shows fewer than 60,000 clones, with over 75% occurring only once. The material sequenced was CD4+ or CD8+ T cells sorted from blood, taken in a trial of the OX40 agonist ivuxolimab. The sequence was obtained from an adult with an advanced solid tumor such as melanoma, head and neck, liver or kidney cancer. The chain has TRBV6-1 and TRBJ2-7, with unresolved D. CDR3 sequence (DNA): TGTGCCAGCAGTTACGGGTACCAGCAGTACTTC. This sequence encodes CASSYGYQQYF.